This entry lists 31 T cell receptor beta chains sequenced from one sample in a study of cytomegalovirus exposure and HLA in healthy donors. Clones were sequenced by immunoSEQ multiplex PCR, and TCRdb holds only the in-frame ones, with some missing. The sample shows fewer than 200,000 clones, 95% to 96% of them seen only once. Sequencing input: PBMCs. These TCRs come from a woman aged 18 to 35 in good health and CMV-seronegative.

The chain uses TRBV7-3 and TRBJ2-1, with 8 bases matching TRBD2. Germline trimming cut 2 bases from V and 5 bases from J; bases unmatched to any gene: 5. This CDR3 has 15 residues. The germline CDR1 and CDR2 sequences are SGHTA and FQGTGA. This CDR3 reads CASSLAGGKDNEQFF. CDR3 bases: TGTGCCAGCAGCTTAGCGGGGGGAAAAGACAATGAGCAGTTCTTC.

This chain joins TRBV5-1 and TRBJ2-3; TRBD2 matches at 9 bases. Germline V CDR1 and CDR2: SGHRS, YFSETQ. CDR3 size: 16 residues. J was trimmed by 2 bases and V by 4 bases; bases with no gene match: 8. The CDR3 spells CASSEGLAGYTDTQYF. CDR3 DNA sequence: TGCGCCAGCAGCGAGGGACTAGCCGGTTACACAGATACGCAGTATTTT. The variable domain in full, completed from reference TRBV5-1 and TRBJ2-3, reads KAGVTQTPRYLIKTRGQQVTLSCSPISGHRSVSWYQQTPGQGLQFLFEYFSETQRNKGNFPGRFSGRQFSNSRSEMNVSTLELGDSALYLCASSEGLAGYTDTQYFGPGTRLTVL.

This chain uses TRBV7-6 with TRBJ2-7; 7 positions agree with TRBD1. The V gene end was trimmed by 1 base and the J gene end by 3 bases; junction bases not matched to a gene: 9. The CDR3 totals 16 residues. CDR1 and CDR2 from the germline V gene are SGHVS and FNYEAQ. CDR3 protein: CASSLGAGTVYYEQYF. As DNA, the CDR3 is TGTGCCAGCAGCTTAGGGGCCGGGACAGTTTACTACGAGCAGTACTTC.

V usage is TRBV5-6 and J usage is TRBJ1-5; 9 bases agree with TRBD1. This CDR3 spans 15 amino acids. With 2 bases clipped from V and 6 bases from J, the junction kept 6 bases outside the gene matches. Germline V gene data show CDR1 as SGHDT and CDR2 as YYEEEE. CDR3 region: CASSFGQGSVQPQHF. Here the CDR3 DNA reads TGTGCCAGCAGCTTCGGACAGGGGTCGGTTCAGCCCCAGCATTTT.

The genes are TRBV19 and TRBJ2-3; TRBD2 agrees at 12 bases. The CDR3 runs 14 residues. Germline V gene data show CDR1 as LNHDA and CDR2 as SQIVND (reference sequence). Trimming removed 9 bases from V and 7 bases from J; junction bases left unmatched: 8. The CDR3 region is CASSWTSGENTQYF. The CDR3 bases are TGTGCCAGCAGCTGGACTAGCGGGGAAAATACGCAGTATTTT.

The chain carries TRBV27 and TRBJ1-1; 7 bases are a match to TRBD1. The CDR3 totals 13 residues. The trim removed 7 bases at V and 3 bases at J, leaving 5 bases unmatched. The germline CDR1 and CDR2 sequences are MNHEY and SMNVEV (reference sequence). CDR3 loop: CASINTGDTEAFF. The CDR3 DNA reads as TGTGCCAGCATTAACACAGGGGACACTGAAGCTTTCTTT.

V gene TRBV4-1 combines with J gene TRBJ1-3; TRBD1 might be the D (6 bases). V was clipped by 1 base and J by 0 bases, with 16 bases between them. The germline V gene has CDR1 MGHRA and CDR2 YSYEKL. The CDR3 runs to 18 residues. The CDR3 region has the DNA TGCGCCAGCAGCCAAGGGGAAAACAGGGCCTACTCTGGAAACACCATATATTTT. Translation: CASSQGENRAYSGNTIYF.

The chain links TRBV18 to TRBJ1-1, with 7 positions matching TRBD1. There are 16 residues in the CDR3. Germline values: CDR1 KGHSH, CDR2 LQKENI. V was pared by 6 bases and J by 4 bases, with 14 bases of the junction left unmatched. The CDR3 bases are TGTGCCAGCTCCCCCCTTAACGACAGGGCGGGCACTGAAGCTTTCTTT. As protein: CASSPLNDRAGTEAFF.

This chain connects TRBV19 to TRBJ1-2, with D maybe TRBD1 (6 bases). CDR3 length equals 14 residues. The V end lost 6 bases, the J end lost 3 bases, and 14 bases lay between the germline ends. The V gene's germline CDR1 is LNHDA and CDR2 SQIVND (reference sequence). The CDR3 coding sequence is TGTGCCAGTAGAGTTAGACGGACAGACTATGGCTACACCTTC. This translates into CASRVRRTDYGYTF.

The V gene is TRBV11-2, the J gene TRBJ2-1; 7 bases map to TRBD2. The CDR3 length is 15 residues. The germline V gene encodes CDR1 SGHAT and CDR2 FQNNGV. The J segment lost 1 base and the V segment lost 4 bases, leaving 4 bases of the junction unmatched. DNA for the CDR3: TGTGCCAGCAGCTCCCTGGGGGGGTCCTACAATGAGCAGTTCTTC. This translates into CASSSLGGSYNEQFF.

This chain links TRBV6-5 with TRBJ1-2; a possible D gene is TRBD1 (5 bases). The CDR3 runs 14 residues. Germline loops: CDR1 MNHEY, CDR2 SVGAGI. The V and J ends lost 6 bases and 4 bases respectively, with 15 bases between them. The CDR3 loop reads CASRPGGAGYGYTF. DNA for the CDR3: TGTGCCAGCAGGCCAGGCGGGGCGGGCTATGGCTACACCTTC.

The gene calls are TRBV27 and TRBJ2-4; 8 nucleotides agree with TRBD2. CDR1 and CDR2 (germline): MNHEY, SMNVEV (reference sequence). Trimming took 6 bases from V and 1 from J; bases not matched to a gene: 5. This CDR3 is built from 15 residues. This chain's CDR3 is CASSFRGGAKNIQYF. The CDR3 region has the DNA TGTGCCAGCAGCTTTCGGGGGGGGGCCAAAAACATTCAGTACTTC.

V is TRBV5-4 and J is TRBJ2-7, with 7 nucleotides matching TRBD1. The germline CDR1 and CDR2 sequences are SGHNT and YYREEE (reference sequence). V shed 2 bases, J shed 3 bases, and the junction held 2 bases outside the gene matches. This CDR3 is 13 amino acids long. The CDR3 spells CASSFNRGYEQYF. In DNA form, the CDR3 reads TGTGCCAGCAGCTTTAACAGGGGCTACGAGCAGTACTTC.

Here the CDR3 reads CASKTSEQFF. CDR3 in DNA: TGTGCCAGCAAGACTTCGGAGCAGTTCTTC. The genes are TRBV27 and TRBJ2-1; D gene uncertain. CDR3 size: 10 residues. CDR1 and CDR2 (germline): MNHEY, SMNVEV (reference sequence). V lost 7 bases, J lost 10 bases, and 8 bases lay in between.

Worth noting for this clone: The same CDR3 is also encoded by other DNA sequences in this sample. The CDR3 loop reads CASSLRQGTGELFF. CDR3 in DNA: TGTGCCAGCAGTTTACGGCAGGGCACCGGGGAGCTGTTTTTT. The chain has TRBV27 and TRBJ2-2, with a possible D match to TRBD1 (5 bases). This CDR3 spans 14 amino acids. V lost 2 bases to trimming and J lost 4 bases, with 8 bases between them. Germline V gene lookup returns CDR1 MNHEY and CDR2 SMNVEV (reference sequence).

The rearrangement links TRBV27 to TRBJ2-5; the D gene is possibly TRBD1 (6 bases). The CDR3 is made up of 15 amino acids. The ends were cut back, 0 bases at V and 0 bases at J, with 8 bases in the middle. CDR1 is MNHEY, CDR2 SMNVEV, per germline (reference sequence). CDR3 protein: CASSLSPGDQETQYF. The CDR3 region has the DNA TGTGCCAGCAGTTTATCACCAGGGGACCAAGAGACCCAGTACTTC.

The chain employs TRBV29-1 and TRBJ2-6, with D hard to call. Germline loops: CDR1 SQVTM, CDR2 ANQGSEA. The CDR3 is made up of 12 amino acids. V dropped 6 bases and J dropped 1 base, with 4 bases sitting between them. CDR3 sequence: CSVRSGANVLTF. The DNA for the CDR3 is TGCAGCGTGAGGTCTGGGGCCAACGTCCTGACTTTC. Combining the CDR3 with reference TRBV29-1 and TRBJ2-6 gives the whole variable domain SAVISQKPSRDICQRGTSLTIQCQVDSQVTMMFWYRQQPGQSLTLIATANQGSEATYESGFVIDKFPISRPNLTFSTLTVSNMSPEDSSIYLCSVRSGANVLTFGAGSRLTVL.

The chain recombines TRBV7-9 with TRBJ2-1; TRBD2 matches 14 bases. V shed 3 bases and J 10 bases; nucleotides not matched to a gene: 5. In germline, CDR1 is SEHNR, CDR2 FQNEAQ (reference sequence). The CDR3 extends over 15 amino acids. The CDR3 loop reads CASSFPGLAGVEQFF. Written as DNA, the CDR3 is TGTGCCAGCAGCTTCCCGGGACTAGCGGGGGTCGAGCAGTTCTTC.

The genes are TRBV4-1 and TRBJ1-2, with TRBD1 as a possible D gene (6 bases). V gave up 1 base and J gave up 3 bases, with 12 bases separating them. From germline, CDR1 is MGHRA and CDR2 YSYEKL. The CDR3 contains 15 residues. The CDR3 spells CASSQVNRVYYGYTF. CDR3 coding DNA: TGCGCCAGCAGCCAAGTGAACAGGGTCTACTATGGCTACACCTTC.

CDR3 amino acids: CASSDTGTAYEQYF. The DNA for the CDR3 is TGTGCCAGCAGCGACACAGGGACCGCCTACGAGCAGTACTTC. The chain employs TRBV11-3 and TRBJ2-7; a weak D match, TRBD1 (6 bases). Germline-derived CDR1 and CDR2 are SGHNT and YENEEA. This CDR3 is 14 amino acids long. The ends were cut back, 5 bases at V and 2 bases at J, with 13 bases in the middle.

The chain's CDR3 is CSVEGRGGLSYNEQFF. The CDR3 nucleotides read TGCAGCGTTGAAGGGCGCGGGGGGCTCTCCTACAATGAGCAGTTCTTC. The J gene is TRBJ2-1, the V gene TRBV29-1, with 8 nucleotides matching TRBD2. Unmatched junction bases numbered 5, after V lost 1 base and J lost 0 bases. Per the germline V gene, CDR1 is SQVTM and CDR2 is ANQGSEA. CDR3 length: 16 amino acids.

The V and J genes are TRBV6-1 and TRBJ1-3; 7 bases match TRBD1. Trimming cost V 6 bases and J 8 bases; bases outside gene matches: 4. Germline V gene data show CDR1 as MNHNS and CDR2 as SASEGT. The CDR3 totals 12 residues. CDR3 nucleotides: TGTGCCAGCAGCACAGGGGTATACACCATATATTTT. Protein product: CASSTGVYTIYF.

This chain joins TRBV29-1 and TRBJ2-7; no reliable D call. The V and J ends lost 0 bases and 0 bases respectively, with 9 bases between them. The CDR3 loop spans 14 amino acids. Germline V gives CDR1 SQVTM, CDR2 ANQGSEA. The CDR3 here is CSVEDLGGSYEQYF. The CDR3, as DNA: TGCAGCGTTGAAGATCTAGGCGGCTCCTACGAGCAGTACTTC.

CDR3 DNA: TGTGCCAGCAGCCCCGGACAGGGTTGGTACGAGCAGTACTTC. Translation gives CASSPGQGWYEQYF. The chain carries TRBV11-1 and TRBJ2-7; 8 bases match TRBD1. CDR3 length: 14 amino acids. J gave up 4 bases and V 5 bases, and 7 bases lay outside the gene matches. The germline gives CDR1 SGHAT, CDR2 FQDESV (reference sequence).

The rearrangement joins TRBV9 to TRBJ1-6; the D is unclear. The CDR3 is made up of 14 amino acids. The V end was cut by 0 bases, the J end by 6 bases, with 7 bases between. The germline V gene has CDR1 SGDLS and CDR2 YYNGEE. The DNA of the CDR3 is TGTGCCAGCAGCGTAGCCGTCAGTAATTCACCCCTCCACTTT. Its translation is CASSVAVSNSPLHF.

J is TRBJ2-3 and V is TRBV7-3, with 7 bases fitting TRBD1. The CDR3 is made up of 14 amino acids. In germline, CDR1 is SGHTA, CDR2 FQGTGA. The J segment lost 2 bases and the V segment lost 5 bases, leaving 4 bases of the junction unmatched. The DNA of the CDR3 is TGTGCCAGCAGCCGTGGACAGGTCACAGATACGCAGTATTTT. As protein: CASSRGQVTDTQYF. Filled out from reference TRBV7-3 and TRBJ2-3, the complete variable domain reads GAGVSQTPSNKVTEKGKYVELRCDPISGHTALYWYRQSLGQGPEFLIYFQGTGAADDSGLPNDRFFAVRPEGSVSTLKIQRTERGDSAVYLCASSRGQVTDTQYFGPGTRLTVL.

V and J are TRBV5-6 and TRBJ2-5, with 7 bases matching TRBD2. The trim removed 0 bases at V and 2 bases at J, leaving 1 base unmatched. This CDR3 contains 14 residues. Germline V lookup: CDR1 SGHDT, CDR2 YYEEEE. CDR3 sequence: CASSLAGGQETQYF. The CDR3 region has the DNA TGTGCCAGCAGCTTGGCGGGGGGACAAGAGACCCAGTACTTC.

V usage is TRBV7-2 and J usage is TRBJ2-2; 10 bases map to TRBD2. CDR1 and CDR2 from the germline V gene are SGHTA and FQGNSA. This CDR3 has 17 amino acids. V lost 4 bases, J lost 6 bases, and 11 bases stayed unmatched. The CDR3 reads CASSSLAGSVRSGELFF. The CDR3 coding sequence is TGTGCCAGCAGCTCACTAGCGGGGAGTGTTAGGTCCGGGGAGCTGTTTTTT.

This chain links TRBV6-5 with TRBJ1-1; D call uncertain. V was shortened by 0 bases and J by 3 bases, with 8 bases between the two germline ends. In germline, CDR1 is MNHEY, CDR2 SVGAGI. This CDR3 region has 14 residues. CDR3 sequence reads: CASSYSTWDTEAFF. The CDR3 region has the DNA TGTGCCAGCAGTTACTCGACTTGGGACACTGAAGCTTTCTTT.

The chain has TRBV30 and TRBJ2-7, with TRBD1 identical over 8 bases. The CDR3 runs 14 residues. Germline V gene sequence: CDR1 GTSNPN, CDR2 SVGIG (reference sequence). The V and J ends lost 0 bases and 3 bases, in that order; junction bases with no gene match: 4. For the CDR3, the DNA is TGTGCCTGGAGTGTCGGGACAGGTCTCTACGAGCAGTACTTC. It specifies CAWSVGTGLYEQYF.

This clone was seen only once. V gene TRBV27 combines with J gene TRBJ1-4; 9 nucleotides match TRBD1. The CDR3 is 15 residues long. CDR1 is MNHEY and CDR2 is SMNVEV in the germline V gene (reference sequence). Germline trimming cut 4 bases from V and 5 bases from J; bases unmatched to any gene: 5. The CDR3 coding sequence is TGTGCCAGCAGTTCGCCGGGACAGGGAAATGAAAAACTGTTTTTT. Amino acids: CASSSPGQGNEKLFF.